This is a list of T cell receptor beta chains from one sample in a study of human T cells and chemical hapten exposure. TCRdb re-derived calls from the RACE reads in MiXCR, one entry per CDR3 protein. The sample includes 380,000 or so distinct CDR3 sequences, over 5% of them seen just once. The material sequenced was whole blood, taken in connection with sensitization to the hapten diphenylcyclopropenone (DPC). Receptors originate from a woman aged 18-30 years with alopecia areata. Some clones in this sample may be carry-over from other donors' samples. Each CDR3 is given with its conserved first and last residue. D genes are given only for firm matches. Clone size, where shown, is once, few, many, or a class for clones that have expanded.

clone_size j_call d_call v_call cdr3_aa cdr3_nt
many TRBJ2-2 - TRBV14 CASSQSPGNTGELFF TGTGCCAGCAGCCAATCGCCGGGGAACACCGGGGAGCTGTTTTTT
- TRBJ1-1 - TRBV7-4 CASSQPGEAFF TGTGCCAGCTCGCAGCCGGGTGAAGCTTTCTTT
- TRBJ2-7 - TRBV4-2 CASGETGTLEEQYF TGTGCCAGCGGGGAGACAGGTACCCTGGAAGAGCAGTACTTC
many TRBJ2-5 - TRBV3-1 CASSPTARRQETQYF TGTGCCAGCAGCCCTACGGCCCGGCGGCAAGAGACCCAGTACTTC
many TRBJ2-5 - TRBV7-9 CASSPLAAETQYF TGTGCCAGCAGCCCCCTGGCCGCCGAGACCCAGTACTTC
many TRBJ1-5 - TRBV24-1 CATSDRRNNQPQHF TGTGCCACCAGTGACCGGAGGAACAATCAGCCCCAGCATTTT
many TRBJ2-3 TRBD2 TRBV18 CASSPQGLAGSDTQYF TGTGCCAGCTCACCCCAGGGACTAGCGGGGTCAGATACGCAGTATTTT
many TRBJ1-5 - TRBV28 CASSLSGISNQPQHF TGTGCCAGCAGTTTATCGGGGATTAGCAATCAGCCCCAGCATTTT
many TRBJ1-2 - TRBV20-1 CSALLGGYGYTF TGCAGTGCTCTGCTAGGCGGCTATGGCTACACCTTC
medium-sized TRBJ2-7 TRBD1 TRBV12-3/TRBV12-4 CASSPGQGRNEQYF TGTGCCAGCAGTCCGGGACAGGGTAGAAACGAGCAGTACTTC
- TRBJ2-1 - TRBV11-1 CASGFYSRDNEQFF TGTGCCAGCGGATTCTACTCTAGAGACAATGAGCAGTTCTTC
many TRBJ2-3 - TRBV5-4 CASSLGRPQDTQYF TGTGCCAGCAGCTTGGGACGCCCCCAAGATACGCAGTATTTT
- TRBJ2-5 TRBD2 TRBV7-8 CASSLSGGGITSSQYF TGTGCCAGCAGCTTATCAGGCGGGGGGATTACAAGTTCCCAGTACTTC
many TRBJ2-7 - TRBV5-1 CASSLRLSSYEQYF TGCGCCAGCAGCTTGAGACTTAGCTCCTACGAGCAGTACTTC
- TRBJ2-5 - TRBV6-2/TRBV6-3 CASSYVALQETQYF TGTGCCAGCAGTTACGTCGCTTTACAAGAGACCCAGTACTTC
- TRBJ2-3 - TRBV15 CATSSKTTDTQYF TGTGCCACCAGCAGTAAAACTACAGATACGCAGTATTTT
- TRBJ2-1 TRBD2 TRBV6-1 CASSDRGLADEQFF TGTGCCAGCAGTGATAGGGGACTAGCGGATGAGCAGTTCTTC
many TRBJ1-3 - TRBV11-2 CASSPRISGNTIYF TGTGCCAGCAGCCCTAGAATCTCTGGAAACACCATATATTTT
few TRBJ2-1 - TRBV4-3 CASSSKGPEYNEQFF TGCGCCAGCAGCTCCAAGGGTCCAGAGTACAATGAGCAGTTCTTC
few TRBJ2-2 - TRBV14 CASSQHRELFF TGTGCCAGCAGCCAACACAGGGAGCTGTTTTTT
- TRBJ1-4 - TRBV3-1 CASRRRGAEEKLFF TGTGCCAGCAGGAGACGAGGGGCGGAGGAAAAACTGTTTTTT
many TRBJ1-1 - TRBV29-1 CSVPRGGVRNTEAFF TGCAGCGTCCCCCGCGGGGGAGTCAGGAACACTGAAGCTTTCTTT
few TRBJ2-3 TRBD1 TRBV12-3/TRBV12-4 CASSDRQGFADTQYF TGTGCCAGCAGTGACCGACAGGGTTTCGCAGATACGCAGTATTTT
- TRBJ1-6 - TRBV20-1 CSAILQGYDNSPLHF TGCAGTGCTATTCTTCAGGGGTACGATAATTCACCCCTCCACTTT
- TRBJ1-1 - TRBV29-1 CSVGTGSRSEAFF TGCAGCGTTGGCACTGGGTCAAGGAGTGAAGCTTTCTTT
many TRBJ2-3 TRBD2 TRBV4-3 CASSQDLAGGPDTQYF TGCGCCAGCAGCCAAGATCTAGCGGGGGGGCCGGATACGCAGTATTTT
few TRBJ2-2 - TRBV11-2 CASSWAGISNTGELFF TGTGCCAGCAGCTGGGCAGGAATTTCGAACACCGGGGAGCTGTTTTTT
many TRBJ2-5 TRBD2 TRBV18 CASSPPRSGGMETQYF TGTGCCAGCTCACCTCCACGGAGCGGGGGGATGGAGACCCAGTACTTC